A single sample gave rise to the 11 T cell receptor beta chains below, sequenced in a study of Graves' ophthalmopathy and Graves' hyperthyroidism. Beta-chain TCR CDR3 regions were amplified from RNA transcripts. HTBI primers served in a first-round RT-PCR, which a second-round multiplex PCR followed. From the multiplex PCR reads, TCRdb called clonotypes with MiXCR, one entry per CDR3 protein. The sample includes 200,000 to 250,000 distinct CDR3 sequences, about 22% of them seen just once. The source material was peripheral blood. These receptors originate from a woman aged 45-60 years with Graves' ophthalmopathy.

In its sample, this clonotype was seen a few times. This rearrangement joins TRBV10-1 to TRBJ1-1, with TRBD1 as a possible D gene (5 bases). V lost 0 bases and J 6 bases, leaving 17 bases between the germline ends. The CDR3 covers 16 residues. Germline CDR1 reads WNHNN; CDR2 reads SYGVQD (reference sequence). CDR3 loop: CASSESGVGPTAEAFF. Written as DNA, the CDR3 is TGCGCCAGCAGTGAGTCCGGAGTGGGACCCACGGCTGAAGCTTTCTTT.

This clonotype was detected ten times or more. The rearrangement joins TRBV12-3 or TRBV12-4 to TRBJ1-3, with D uncertain. CDR3 length equals 15 residues. V lost 1 base, J lost 0 bases, and 7 bases lay in between. The CDR3 sequence is CASSLGKSSGNTIYF. DNA for the CDR3: TGTGCCAGCAGTTTAGGGAAGAGCTCTGGAAACACCATATATTTT.

The V gene is TRBV18, the J gene TRBJ1-5, with no clear D. The CDR3 contains 14 residues. Germline-derived CDR1 and CDR2 are KGHSH and LQKENI. V was trimmed by 2 bases and J by 2 bases, leaving 7 bases between them. The CDR3 region has the DNA TGTGCCAGCTCACCAATAAGGGGCAATCAGCCCCAGCATTTT. Translation gives CASSPIRGNQPQHF.

The genes are TRBV12-3 or TRBV12-4 and TRBJ1-6; TRBD1 aligns across 8 bases. The CDR3 extends over 15 amino acids. V was clipped by 6 bases and J by 6 bases; unmatched bases: 7. The CDR3 region has the DNA TGTGCCAGCAGATCCAGGACAGGGACTAATTCACCCCTCCACTTT. Encoded protein: CASRSRTGTNSPLHF.

This clonotype was counted a few times. The V gene is TRBV14, the J gene TRBJ1-1; D remains ambiguous. The germline CDR1 and CDR2 sequences are SGHDN and FVKESK. There are 12 residues in the CDR3. The V gene lost 4 bases and the J gene lost 8 bases, with 11 bases spanning the gap. CDR3 sequence reads: CASSPRMTEAFF. The CDR3 DNA reads as TGTGCCAGCAGCCCCAGAATGACCGAAGCTTTCTTT. The full variable domain, rest sourced from reference TRBV14 and TRBJ1-1, is EAGVTQFPSHSVIEKGQTVTLRCDPISGHDNLYWYRRVMGKEIKFLLHFVKESKQDESGMPNNRFLAERTGGTYSTLKVQPAELEDSGVYFCASSPRMTEAFFGQGTRLTVV.

In this sample, this clonotype turned up a few times. The chain uses TRBV5-1 and TRBJ2-7; 9 bases agree with TRBD1. V shed 4 bases and J 2 bases; nucleotides not matched to a gene: 7. Germline loops: CDR1 SGHRS, CDR2 YFSETQ. This CDR3 contains 15 residues. The CDR3 protein is CASSEGQGKAYEQYF. DNA of the CDR3: TGCGCCAGCAGCGAGGGACAGGGTAAGGCCTACGAGCAGTACTTC. The full variable domain, completed using reference TRBV5-1 and TRBJ2-7, is KAGVTQTPRYLIKTRGQQVTLSCSPISGHRSVSWYQQTPGQGLQFLFEYFSETQRNKGNFPGRFSGRQFSNSRSEMNVSTLELGDSALYLCASSEGQGKAYEQYFGPGTRLTVT.

This clonotype was recorded many times. The rearrangement links TRBV18 to TRBJ2-5, with 7 bases identical to TRBD1. The CDR3 spans 15 residues. In germline, CDR1 is KGHSH, CDR2 LQKENI. The junction had 10 bases not matched to a gene; V was cut back by 4 bases and J by 5 bases. CDR3 sequence (DNA): TGTGCCAGCTCACTAGCTGACAGGGCAGCGGAGACCCAGTACTTC. Its translation: CASSLADRAAETQYF.

The V gene is TRBV24-1, the J gene TRBJ2-6, with D hard to call. The germline V gene encodes CDR1 KGHDR and CDR2 SFDVKD. There are 16 residues in the CDR3. V was clipped by 9 bases and J by 0 bases, with 14 bases between them. The CDR3 DNA reads TGTGCCACCCAAGAGGCAGGTTACTCTGGGGCCAACGTCCTGACTTTC. Translating it yields CATQEAGYSGANVLTF.

This clonotype was counted ten times or more. V and J are TRBV20-1 and TRBJ2-7; D may be TRBD2 (6 bases). Germline loops: CDR1 DFQATT, CDR2 SNEGSKA (reference sequence). The V end was cut by 0 bases, the J end by 0 bases, with 12 bases between. The CDR3 length is 15 residues. For the CDR3, the DNA is TGCAGTGCTAGAGACCCGGGACTGAGCTCCTACGAGCAGTACTTC. Translated, it gives CSARDPGLSSYEQYF.

This clonotype came up many times. The chain carries TRBV19 and TRBJ1-5; TRBD1 might be the D (5 bases). The CDR3 runs to 13 residues. V was clipped by 7 bases and J by 6 bases, with 13 bases between them. From germline, CDR1 is LNHDA and CDR2 SQIVND (reference sequence). The CDR3 spells CASTPDSFQPQHF. In DNA form, the CDR3 reads TGTGCCAGTACTCCCGACAGCTTTCAGCCCCAGCATTTT. Supplemented by reference TRBV19 and TRBJ1-5, the full variable domain reads DGGITQSPKYLFRKEGQNVTLSCEQNLNHDAMYWYRQDPGQGLRLIYYSQIVNDFQKGDIAEGYSVSREKKESFPLTVTSAQKNPTAFYLCASTPDSFQPQHFGDGTRLSIL.

The chain recombines TRBV12-3 or TRBV12-4 with TRBJ2-5; TRBD1 matches 9 bases. Germline trimming cut 6 bases from V and 4 bases from J; bases unmatched to any gene: 3. The CDR3 spans 13 residues. CDR3 DNA: TGTGCCAGCAGGGACAGGGGATTAGAGACCCAGTACTTC. It is translated as CASRDRGLETQYF.